Listed below are T cell receptor beta chains from one sample, sequenced in a study of T cells in Graves' hyperthyroidism and ophthalmopathy. One entry per CDR3 protein results from TCRdb running MiXCR on the multiplex PCR reads. The repertoire includes 360,000 or so distinct CDR3 sequences, about 15% of them detected once, and 15% to 20% sits in the top ten. The sequenced material came from blood. The receptors originated from a woman aged 60-70 years with Graves' ophthalmopathy. The CDR3 runs from the conserved cysteine through the conserved F or W. A D gene is named only where the DNA matches it firmly. A clone size is listed for some rows: how often the clone was seen (once, few, many), or a class if it is expanded.

d_call: NA
cdr3_length: 15
clone_size: many
j_call: TRBJ2-1
v_call: TRBV5-1
cdr3_nt: TGCGCCAGCAGCTTGGGTGGGGGGGCGCCCAATGAGCAGTTCTTC
cdr3_aa: CASSLGGGAPNEQFF

d_call: NA
cdr3_length: 14
clone_size: few
j_call: TRBJ2-2
v_call: TRBV2
cdr3_nt: TGTGCCAGCAGTGAAGCGGGCATCACCGGGGAGCTGTTTTTT
cdr3_aa: CASSEAGITGELFF

d_call: TRBD1
cdr3_length: 14
clone_size: NA
j_call: TRBJ1-2
v_call: TRBV6-1
cdr3_nt: TGTGCCAGCAGGGGGGACAGTACTAACTATGGCTACACCTTC
cdr3_aa: CASRGDSTNYGYTF

d_call: NA
cdr3_length: 12
clone_size: many
j_call: TRBJ2-7
v_call: TRBV10-3
cdr3_nt: TGTGCCATCAGTGAGCCACCTCGTGAGCAGTACTTC
cdr3_aa: CAISEPPREQYF

d_call: TRBD2
cdr3_length: 17
clone_size: many
j_call: TRBJ2-3
v_call: TRBV7-8
cdr3_nt: TGTGCCAGCAGCCCTCGGACTAGCGGGAGTGGGGGGGATACGCAGTATTTT
cdr3_aa: CASSPRTSGSGGDTQYF

d_call: TRBD1
cdr3_length: 15
clone_size: NA
j_call: TRBJ2-7
v_call: TRBV6-1
cdr3_nt: TGTGCCAGCAGGGGGGGACAGGCCTTCGGCTACGAGCAGTACTTC
cdr3_aa: CASRGGQAFGYEQYF

d_call: NA
cdr3_length: 19
clone_size: many
j_call: TRBJ1-5
v_call: TRBV20-1
cdr3_nt: TGCAGTGCTAGTTTCCCCAAGAGCGGGGACACCGGAGGCAATCAGCCCCAGCATTTT
cdr3_aa: CSASFPKSGDTGGNQPQHF

d_call: TRBD1
cdr3_length: 13
clone_size: many
j_call: TRBJ1-1
v_call: TRBV20-1
cdr3_nt: TGCAGTGCTAATGACAGGGTAGAAACTGAAGCTTTCTTT
cdr3_aa: CSANDRVETEAFF

d_call: NA
cdr3_length: 13
clone_size: NA
j_call: TRBJ2-7
v_call: TRBV5-1
cdr3_nt: TGCGCCAGCAGCTTGGGGGAGCCAGACGAGCAGTACTTC
cdr3_aa: CASSLGEPDEQYF

d_call: TRBD1
cdr3_length: 15
clone_size: many
j_call: TRBJ2-7
v_call: TRBV12-3/TRBV12-4
cdr3_nt: TGTGCCAGCAGCCGTGGGGACAGGGGATCCTACGAGCAGTACTTC
cdr3_aa: CASSRGDRGSYEQYF

d_call: NA
cdr3_length: 12
clone_size: few
j_call: TRBJ1-6
v_call: TRBV6-1
cdr3_nt: TGTGCCAGCAGATCTACAGGGTCACCCCTCCACTTT
cdr3_aa: CASRSTGSPLHF

d_call: TRBD2
cdr3_length: 16
clone_size: NA
j_call: TRBJ2-1
v_call: TRBV4-1
cdr3_nt: TGCGCCAGCAGCCCCCGACTAGCGGCATTCATCAATGAGCAGTTCTTC
cdr3_aa: CASSPRLAAFINEQFF

d_call: NA
cdr3_length: 16
clone_size: many
j_call: TRBJ1-2
v_call: TRBV7-9
cdr3_nt: TGTGCCAGCAGCTTAGCCGGTCGACAGAGAAAAAGAGACTACACCTTC
cdr3_aa: CASSLAGRQRKRDYTF

d_call: TRBD2
cdr3_length: 16
clone_size: many
j_call: TRBJ2-1
v_call: TRBV20-1
cdr3_nt: TGCAGTGCCAAAGGACTAGCGGGAGGGAGGACCGATGAGCAGTTCTTC
cdr3_aa: CSAKGLAGGRTDEQFF

d_call: NA
cdr3_length: 17
clone_size: few
j_call: TRBJ2-3
v_call: TRBV5-1
cdr3_nt: TGCGCCAGCAGCTTGGCCCCCAAATCATCCTCCACAGATACGCAGTATTTT
cdr3_aa: CASSLAPKSSSTDTQYF

d_call: NA
cdr3_length: 14
clone_size: many
j_call: TRBJ2-2
v_call: TRBV11-2
cdr3_nt: TGTGCCAGCAGCCCCCTGAGAAACACCGGGGAGCTGTTTTTT
cdr3_aa: CASSPLRNTGELFF

d_call: TRBD2
cdr3_length: 15
clone_size: many
j_call: TRBJ2-3
v_call: TRBV5-1
cdr3_nt: TGCGCCAGCAGCTTACTAGCGGGAGTGGGAGATACGCAGTATTTT
cdr3_aa: CASSLLAGVGDTQYF

d_call: NA
cdr3_length: 13
clone_size: few
j_call: TRBJ1-1
v_call: TRBV25-1
cdr3_nt: TGTGCCAGCAGTGTGAAGACGAACACTGAAGCTTTCTTT
cdr3_aa: CASSVKTNTEAFF

d_call: NA
cdr3_length: 18
clone_size: many
j_call: TRBJ2-5
v_call: TRBV3-1
cdr3_nt: TGTGCCAGCAGCCAAGGGAGTCGAGCGGGCCCTCTCCGAGAGACCCAGTACTTC
cdr3_aa: CASSQGSRAGPLRETQYF

d_call: TRBD2
cdr3_length: 16
clone_size: many
j_call: TRBJ2-1
v_call: TRBV28
cdr3_nt: TGTGCCAGCACTCTCTTGGGGGGGACCGGGGTGAATGAGCAGTTCTTC
cdr3_aa: CASTLLGGTGVNEQFF

d_call: TRBD1
cdr3_length: 18
clone_size: many
j_call: TRBJ1-5
v_call: TRBV6-1
cdr3_nt: TGTGCCAGCAGTGAAATACCGACAGGGATCTTTAGCAATCAGCCCCAGCATTTT
cdr3_aa: CASSEIPTGIFSNQPQHF

d_call: TRBD1
cdr3_length: 16
clone_size: many
j_call: TRBJ1-3
v_call: TRBV6-1
cdr3_nt: TGTGCCAGCAGCAAAGGAAGACAGGGGGGTTTCGACACCATATATTTT
cdr3_aa: CASSKGRQGGFDTIYF

d_call: TRBD1
cdr3_length: 15
clone_size: many
j_call: TRBJ1-1
v_call: TRBV9
cdr3_nt: TGTGCCAGCAGCCCAACGGACAGGGTGAACACTGAAGCTTTCTTT
cdr3_aa: CASSPTDRVNTEAFF

d_call: NA
cdr3_length: 13
clone_size: NA
j_call: TRBJ2-1
v_call: TRBV20-1
cdr3_nt: TGCAGTGTAAGGGGAGGGGGGGGGAATGAGCAGTTCTTC
cdr3_aa: CSVRGGGGNEQFF

d_call: NA
cdr3_length: 14
clone_size: NA
j_call: TRBJ1-2
v_call: TRBV29-1
cdr3_nt: TGCAGCGTGGTCTCTAGGGGGGATTACTATGGCTACACCTTC
cdr3_aa: CSVVSRGDYYGYTF

d_call: TRBD1
cdr3_length: 16
clone_size: many
j_call: TRBJ1-2
v_call: TRBV24-1
cdr3_nt: TGTGCCACCAGTGATTCTCGACAGGGGGCCCCCTATGGCTACACCTTC
cdr3_aa: CATSDSRQGAPYGYTF

d_call: TRBD2
cdr3_length: 13
clone_size: NA
j_call: TRBJ2-1
v_call: TRBV20-1
cdr3_nt: TGCAGTGCTAGACTAGCGGGGGAGAATGAGCAGTTCTTC
cdr3_aa: CSARLAGENEQFF